The clone carrying this T cell receptor beta chain occurred many times. TCRdb re-called the RT-PCR reads through MiXCR, storing one row per CDR3 protein. The data contain approximately 720,000 distinct CDR3 sequences, over 12% of them singletons. V was clipped by 0 bases and J by 7 bases, with 13 bases between them. Looked up from germline, CDR1 is SGHDT and CDR2 is YYEEEE. The CDR3 loop spans 14 amino acids. Material for sequencing was memory CD4+ T cells from blood. The sequence came from a female donor in good health, serving as a healthy control. The V gene is TRBV5-6, the J gene TRBJ1-2, with D hard to call. CDR3 bases: TGTGCCAGCAGCTTGGATCAGGTTACGAGTGGCTACACCTTC. This gives the protein CASSLDQVTSGYTF.